This passage covers 10 T cell receptor beta chains from one sample sequenced in a study of T cell repertoires in cytomegalovirus infection. These receptors' targets are unknown. In TCRdb, the reads were re-called with MiXCR into one record per CDR3 protein. The profile covers around 770,000 distinct CDR3 sequences, with 25% to 30% appearing a single time and about an eighth taken by the ten largest. Specimen: cultured CD8+ T cells from PBMCs, collected from culture after CMV antigen stimulation. The receptors derive from a human donor in good health (CMV status not recorded). Some clones in this sample may be carry-over from other donors' samples.

J is TRBJ2-1 and V is TRBV29-1; D call uncertain. CDR1 and CDR2 (germline): SQVTM, ANQGSEA. Trimming took 1 base from V and 9 from J, leaving 7 bases between them. The CDR3 contains 11 residues. CDR3 coding DNA: TGCAGCGTTGAAGGCCGGCTTGAGCAGTTCTTC. Translating it yields CSVEGRLEQFF.

This clonotype has only a few counts. V usage is TRBV7-9 and J usage is TRBJ2-1; D is unresolved. The CDR3 runs 12 residues. Trimming stripped 4 bases from V and 9 bases from J, with 10 bases between. Germline values: CDR1 SEHNR, CDR2 FQNEAQ (reference sequence). In DNA, the CDR3 is TGTGCCAGCAGCTCGAGATTAAGTGAGCAGTTCTTC. Protein: CASSSRLSEQFF.

V gene TRBV4-2 combines with J gene TRBJ2-1; 8 nucleotides match TRBD2. Per the germline V gene, CDR1 is LGHNA and CDR2 is YNFKEQ. This CDR3 is 17 amino acids long. After removal of 4 bases from V and 2 bases from J, the junction contained 10 bases not matched to a gene. CDR3 nucleotides: TGTGCCAGCAGCCTTACGATAGCGGGGACGACCTACAATGAGCAGTTCTTC. As protein: CASSLTIAGTTYNEQFF.

The sample holds a few counts of this clonotype. This chain joins TRBV12-3 or TRBV12-4 and TRBJ2-2; 12 nucleotides match TRBD2. V lost 3 bases and J lost 3; bases outside the gene matches: 2. There are 16 residues in the CDR3. DNA for the CDR3: TGTGCCAGCAGTTTTAGGACTAGCGGGGACACCGGGGAGCTGTTTTTT. It encodes CASSFRTSGDTGELFF.

This sequence joins TRBV6-5 and TRBJ2-6, with unresolved D. CDR3 length: 14 residues. From germline, CDR1 is MNHEY and CDR2 SVGAGI. The ends were cut back, 7 bases at V and 0 bases at J, with 7 bases in the middle. CDR3 sequence (DNA): TGTGCCAGCAATTGGTTCTCTGGGGCCAACGTCCTGACTTTC. This encodes CASNWFSGANVLTF.

The chain is built from TRBV7-6 and TRBJ2-2; tentatively, D is TRBD1 (6 bases). The germline V gene encodes CDR1 SGHVS and CDR2 FNYEAQ. V was clipped by 0 bases and J by 4 bases, with 12 bases between them. CDR3 size: 16 residues. In DNA form, the CDR3 reads TGTGCCAGCAGCTTAGCAAGCGACAGGTTCACCGGGGAGCTGTTTTTT. It specifies CASSLASDRFTGELFF.

There are many counts of this clonotype. The chain couples TRBV7-8 to TRBJ2-3, with D perhaps TRBD2 (5 bases). CDR1 and CDR2 from the germline V gene are SGHVS and FQNEAQ. Trimming removed 5 bases at V and 2 bases at J, with 26 bases between. The CDR3 length is 19 residues. CDR3 in DNA: TGTGCCAGCAGCACGCTCCTCCTGTCAAAGGACTCAACCACAGATACGCAGTATTTT. Protein: CASSTLLLSKDSTTDTQYF.

The count of this clonotype is one. At one of its ends the junction is not consistent with the germline gene, which may arise from a read error. This chain uses TRBV19 with TRBJ2-2, with 7 bases lining up with TRBD2. The CDR3 has 14 residues. CDR1 is LNHDA, CDR2 SQIVND, per germline (reference sequence). DNA of the CDR3: TGTGCCAGTAGTGTTTCTAGCGGTGGAGGGGAGCTGTTGTTT. This gives the protein CASSVSSGGGELLF.

The V call is TRBV20-1, the J call TRBJ1-5, with TRBD1 matching over 8 bases. The CDR3 totals 17 residues. The ends lost 5 bases at V and 1 base at J; junction bases unmatched: 13. Germline assignment: CDR1 DFQATT and CDR2 SNEGSKA (reference sequence). The CDR3 loop reads CSAPDAGGLSSNQPQHF. CDR3 in DNA: TGCAGTGCTCCCGACGCAGGGGGCCTTTCGAGCAATCAGCCCCAGCATTTT.

This clonotype has a count of ten or more. This chain connects TRBV7-9 to TRBJ1-1; TRBD1 matches 8 bases. V shed 4 bases, J shed 3 bases, and the junction held 4 bases outside the gene matches. The CDR3 runs 14 residues. CDR1 and CDR2 from the germline V gene are SEHNR and FQNEAQ (reference sequence). The CDR3, as DNA: TGTGCCAGCAGCTCCACAGGGGGGGACACTGAAGCTTTCTTT. This gives the protein CASSSTGGDTEAFF. The full variable domain, completed using reference TRBV7-9 and TRBJ1-1, is DTGVSQNPRHKITKRGQNVTFRCDPISEHNRLYWYRQTLGQGPEFLTYFQNEAQLEKSRLLSDRFSAERPKGSFSTLEIQRTEQGDSAMYLCASSSTGGDTEAFFGQGTRLTVV.